This T cell receptor beta chain was profiled in a study of cytomegalovirus exposure and HLA in healthy donors. At the level of the study: Among about 179 million T cells, an earlier analysis found 117 million unique TCR beta sequences.

Broader study findings: Productive rates of about 87% or about 30% were seen for most TCR beta V segments in an earlier analysis. It was reported that the classifier diagnosed cytomegalovirus status with high specificity and sensitivity in both the original and validation cohorts.

PCR amplification relied on 60 Vbeta primers (plus 13 Jbeta primers). TCRdb's table, derived via immunoSEQ multiplex PCR, lists solely in-frame clones and lacks some. The repertoire includes some 150,000 clones, roughly 85% of them detected once, and about 0.9% sits in the top ten. Of note for this clone: What it binds is unknown.

The sequence was collected from a woman aged 25 to 39 in good health and CMV-seronegative. Sequenced: PBMCs.

The CDR3 protein is CASSPNPGITEAFF. CDR3 nucleotide sequence: TGTGCCAGCAGCCCAAATCCAGGGATTACTGAAGCTTTCTTT. This chain uses TRBV11-2 with TRBJ1-1; the D gene is possibly TRBD1 (5 bases). Germline CDR1 SGHAT, CDR2 FQNNGV. The CDR3 spans 14 residues. Trimming removed 5 bases from V and 5 bases from J, with 15 bases in between.